This record covers a single TCR beta chain. What it binds is unknown. The germline CDR1 and CDR2 sequences are SEHNR and FQNEAQ (reference sequence). This CDR3 contains 17 residues. J was trimmed by 0 bases and V by 6 bases; bases with no gene match: 13. The authors ran a second PCR of about 6 to 11 cycles using a sample-barcoded 5' primer and a J-beta primer mix. TCRdb independently ran MiXCR on the 5' RACE reads; one entry per CDR3 protein. The table lists over 750,000 distinct CDR3 sequences, roughly 25% of them singletons, with 9.4% in the top ten. The data were taken from a study of blood T cells in healthy people across ages. Study conclusions and caveats: Per million T cells, TCR beta diversity dropped about linearly as age rose.

These data are also associated with another study on T cells of mothers and their children. That study reports: The second PCR's M1S primer added sample barcodes and 2-4 random nucleotides.

The sequencing sample was made of blood. V and J are TRBV7-9 and TRBJ2-7; 8 nucleotides match TRBD2. This receptor was taken from a boy aged 5-17 years in good health. The CDR3 sequence: CASRSLGSGGFSYEQYF. DNA for the CDR3: TGTGCCAGCAGGTCCCTTGGGAGCGGGGGTTTCTCCTACGAGCAGTACTTC.